The 3 T cell receptor beta chains given below trace back to one sample, sequenced in a study of CD8+CD57+ T cells in acquired aplastic anemia. The use of genomic DNA as template underpinned the TCR beta VDJ and CDR3 profiling. TCRdb reanalysed the reads using MiXCR and keeps one entry per CDR3 protein. The sample carries about 190,000 distinct CDR3 sequences, roughly half recorded once. The sequencing sample was made of sorted CD4+, CD8+, or CD8+CD57+ T cells (not recorded which) from PBMCs. These receptors all stem from a human donor in good health, serving as a control.

The chain combines TRBV19 with TRBJ2-1; 7 bases match TRBD2. CDR1 is LNHDA, CDR2 SQIVND, per germline (reference sequence). The CDR3 totals 15 residues. The junction had 17 bases not matched to a gene; V was cut back by 9 bases and J by 9 bases. The CDR3 region is CASSRARGGEGEQFF. The DNA of the CDR3 is TGTGCCAGCTCACGAGCCCGGGGCGGGGAGGGTGAGCAGTTCTTC.

This clonotype was counted many times. V is TRBV4-1 and J is TRBJ1-4; 7 bases match TRBD1. Germline V gene sequence: CDR1 MGHRA, CDR2 YSYEKL. Germline trimming cut 1 base from V and 2 bases from J; bases unmatched to any gene: 4. The CDR3 is made up of 16 amino acids. The CDR3 coding sequence is TGCGCCAGCAGCCAAGGTTACAGGGGCACTAATGAAAAACTGTTTTTT. Translating gives CASSQGYRGTNEKLFF.

This clonotype was picked up a small number of times. The gene calls are TRBV30 and TRBJ1-2; D uncertain. The germline V gene has CDR1 GTSNPN and CDR2 SVGIG (reference sequence). The CDR3 has 14 amino acids. V lost 8 bases and J lost 6, with 22 bases in between. The CDR3 sequence is CAKNKNMEADGYTF. CDR3 nucleotide sequence: TGTGCCAAAAATAAAAACATGGAGGCGGATGGCTACACCTTC.